The 15 T cell receptor beta chains presented below share a single source sample, sequenced in a study of cytomegalovirus exposure and HLA in healthy donors. The PCR had 60 Vbeta and 13 Jbeta primers. Data came from immunoSEQ multiplex PCR; TCRdb stores just in-frame clones and leaves some out. The table lists some 170,000 clones, around 75% of them singletons. Specimen: PBMCs. Source of these receptors: a man younger than 30 in good health and CMV-seropositive.

In its sample, this clone was seen a few times. The chain couples TRBV5-6 to TRBJ2-3; tentative D call: TRBD2 (6 bases). V gave up 4 bases and J gave up 0 bases, with 9 bases separating them. This CDR3 region has 14 residues. The germline V gene encodes CDR1 SGHDT and CDR2 YYEEEE. In nucleotides, the CDR3 is TGTGCCAGCAGCATAGCGGTAAGCACAGATACGCAGTATTTT. Protein product: CASSIAVSTDTQYF.

The rearrangement links TRBV5-1 to TRBJ2-1; a possible D gene is TRBD2 (5 bases). Germline CDR1 reads SGHRS; CDR2 reads YFSETQ. This CDR3 comprises 16 residues. Trimming left V 1 base short and J 10 bases short, with 21 bases between. CDR3 DNA sequence: TGCGCCAGCAGCTTGAGGGATGGGCCGAACGGCGGGGAGCAGTTCTTC. Amino acids: CASSLRDGPNGGEQFF.

The chain employs TRBV12-5 and TRBJ2-3; 8 nucleotides agree with TRBD1. Germline values: CDR1 LGHNT, CDR2 FRNRAP. Trimming removed 1 base from V and 4 bases from J; junction bases left unmatched: 4. This CDR3 comprises 15 residues. CDR3 sequence (DNA): TGTGCTAGTGGTTTGGGGACAGGGTGGGCAGATACGCAGTATTTT. It yields the protein CASGLGTGWADTQYF.

The gene calls are TRBV28 and TRBJ2-5; 7 bases map to TRBD1. This CDR3 has 15 amino acids. V gave up 6 bases and J gave up 5 bases; unmatched junction bases: 12. Per germline, CDR1 MDHEN and CDR2 SYDVKM. The CDR3 DNA is TGTGCCAGCAGAATATCGACAGGGTTGTTGGAGACCCAGTACTTC. Translating gives CASRISTGLLETQYF.

The chain recombines TRBV10-1 with TRBJ2-5; 11 bases fit TRBD1. CDR1 and CDR2 from the germline V gene are WNHNN and SYGVQD (reference sequence). Germline trimming cut 4 bases from V and 5 bases from J; bases unmatched to any gene: 6. The CDR3 length is 15 residues. As DNA, the CDR3 is TGCGCCAGCAGTGTAGGACAGGGGGCGCGGGAGACCCAGTACTTC. This codes for CASSVGQGARETQYF.

The rearrangement links TRBV15 to TRBJ1-4, with D unclear. The CDR3 extends over 11 amino acids. Germline V lookup: CDR1 LNHNV, CDR2 YYDKDF (reference sequence). V lost 7 bases and J lost 5, with 5 bases in between. CDR3: CATKANEKLFF. The DNA for the CDR3 is TGTGCCACCAAAGCCAATGAAAAACTGTTTTTT.

This chain joins TRBV7-9 and TRBJ2-1; D is undetermined. Germline assignment: CDR1 SEHNR and CDR2 FQNEAQ (reference sequence). V was cut by 2 bases and J by 8 bases, with 7 bases left in between. This CDR3 is 12 amino acids long. CDR3 coding DNA: TGTGCCAGCAGCTTAAGACTGGATGAGCAGTTCTTC. Protein: CASSLRLDEQFF.

This sequence joins TRBV5-1 and TRBJ1-1, with D possibly matching TRBD1 (5 bases). V lost 3 bases and J 6 bases, leaving 12 bases between the germline ends. In germline, CDR1 is SGHRS, CDR2 YFSETQ. This CDR3 region has 13 residues. CDR3 coding DNA: TGCGCCAGCAGCTGGGGCCCGGGCCCTGAAGCTTTCTTT. Amino acid sequence: CASSWGPGPEAFF.

The chain combines TRBV5-4 with TRBJ2-5; 8 bases map to TRBD1. CDR1 is SGHNT and CDR2 is YYREEE in the germline V gene (reference sequence). V shed 0 bases and J 5 bases; nucleotides not matched to a gene: 3. The CDR3 totals 14 residues. CDR3 in amino acids: CASSLGQGRETQYF. The CDR3 coding sequence is TGTGCCAGCAGCTTGGGACAGGGGAGGGAGACCCAGTACTTC.

The V gene is TRBV7-2, the J gene TRBJ2-1, with D perhaps TRBD2 (7 bases). V lost 5 bases, J lost 14 bases, and 13 bases lay in between. The germline CDR1 and CDR2 sequences are SGHTA and FQGNSA. The CDR3 loop spans 11 amino acids. The CDR3 spells CASSLGGGEFF. Here the CDR3 DNA reads TGTGCCAGCAGCCTAGGGGGGGGTGAGTTCTTC.

This chain connects TRBV30 to TRBJ1-5, with D possibly being TRBD1 (6 bases). CDR3 length: 14 residues. V was cut by 5 bases and J by 0 bases, with 11 bases left in between. The V gene's germline CDR1 is GTSNPN and CDR2 SVGIG (reference sequence). CDR3 sequence: CAWGGSNSNQPQHF. The CDR3 DNA follows: TGTGCCTGGGGGGGCAGCAATAGCAATCAGCCCCAGCATTTT. Based on the CDR3 plus reference TRBV30 and TRBJ1-5, the full variable domain is SQTIHQWPATLVQPVGSPLSLECTVEGTSNPNLYWYRQAAGRGLQLLFYSVGIGQISSEVPQNLSASRPQDRQFILSSKKLLLSDSGFYLCAWGGSNSNQPQHFGDGTRLSIL.

V gene TRBV7-9 combines with J gene TRBJ2-3; 7 bases map to TRBD2. Germline lookup yields CDR1 SEHNR and CDR2 FQNEAQ (reference sequence). The V segment lost 3 bases and the J segment 1 base; nucleotides outside the gene matches: 10. The CDR3 is made up of 17 amino acids. CDR3: CASSFTSPSGRTDTQYF. The CDR3 DNA is TGTGCCAGCAGCTTTACGTCCCCTAGCGGACGCACAGATACGCAGTATTTT.

The chain links TRBV21-1 to TRBJ1-5; the table's D call, TRBD1, has no DNA check behind it. TRBV21-1 is a documented pseudogene. The CDR3 sequence is 20 residues long. The CDR3 spells CASSKEPIDRMGPPTEPQHF. Here the CDR3 DNA reads TGTGCCAGCAGCAAAGAACCCATCGACAGGATGGGCCCACCAACGGAGCCCCAGCATTTT.

This chain uses TRBV11-1 with TRBJ1-1; weak D call: TRBD1 (6 bases). Germline-derived CDR1 and CDR2 are SGHAT and FQDESV (reference sequence). With 5 bases removed from V and 4 bases from J, the gap between germline ends came to 14 bases. There are 14 residues in the CDR3. CDR3 DNA: TGTGCCAGCAGCGGGGGCCCGGGGGGCACTGAAGCTTTCTTT. Translated, it gives CASSGGPGGTEAFF.

This clone was observed a handful of times. The V and J genes are TRBV27 and TRBJ2-1, with 10 bases matching TRBD2. The junction had 16 bases not matched to a gene; V was cut back by 6 bases and J by 8 bases. Germline V lookup: CDR1 MNHEY, CDR2 SMNVEV (reference sequence). There are 17 residues in the CDR3. The CDR3 DNA is TGTGCCAGCAGAGAGAAGCGGGGGGGCCAGTTAAGCGATGAGCAGTTCTTC. Its translation: CASREKRGGQLSDEQFF.